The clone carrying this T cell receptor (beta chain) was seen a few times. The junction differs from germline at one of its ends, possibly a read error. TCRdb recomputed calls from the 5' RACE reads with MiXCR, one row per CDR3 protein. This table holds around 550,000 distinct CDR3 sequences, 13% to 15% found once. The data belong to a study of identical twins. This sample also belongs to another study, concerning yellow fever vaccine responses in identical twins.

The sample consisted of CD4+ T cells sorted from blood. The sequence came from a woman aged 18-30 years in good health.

The CDR3 nucleotides are TGTGCCAGCAGCTTAGTCCGGGGTTTGGACTTC. Its protein is CASSLVRGLDF. The chain employs TRBV7-9 and TRBJ2-4; possibly TRBD2 for D (5 bases). Germline values: CDR1 SEHNR, CDR2 FQNEAQ (reference sequence). This CDR3 spans 11 amino acids. Full variable domain (remainder filled in from reference TRBV7-9 and TRBJ2-4): DTGVSQNPRHKITKRGQNVTFRCDPISEHNRLYWYRQTLGQGPEFLTYFQNEAQLEKSRLLSDRFSAERPKGSFSTLEIQRTEQGDSAMYLCASSLVRGLDFGAGTRLSVL.